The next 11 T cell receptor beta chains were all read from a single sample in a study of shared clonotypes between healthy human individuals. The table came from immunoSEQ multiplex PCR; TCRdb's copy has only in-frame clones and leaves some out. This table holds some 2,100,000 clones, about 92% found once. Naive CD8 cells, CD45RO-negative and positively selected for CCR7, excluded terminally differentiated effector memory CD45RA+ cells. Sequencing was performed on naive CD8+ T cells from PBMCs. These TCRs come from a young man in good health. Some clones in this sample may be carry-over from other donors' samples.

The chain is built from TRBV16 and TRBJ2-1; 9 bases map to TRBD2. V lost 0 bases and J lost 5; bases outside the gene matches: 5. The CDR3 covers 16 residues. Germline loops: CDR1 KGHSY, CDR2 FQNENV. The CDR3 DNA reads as TGTGCCAGCAGCCAATCGGCTAGCGGGACCGACAATGAGCAGTTCTTC. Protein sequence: CASSQSASGTDNEQFF.

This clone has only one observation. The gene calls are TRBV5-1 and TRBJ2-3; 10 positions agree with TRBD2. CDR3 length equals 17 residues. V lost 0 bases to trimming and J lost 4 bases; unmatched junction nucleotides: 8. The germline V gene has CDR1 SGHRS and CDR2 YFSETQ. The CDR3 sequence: CASSLELAGYSADTQYF. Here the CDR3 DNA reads TGCGCCAGCAGCTTGGAACTAGCGGGGTATAGTGCAGATACGCAGTATTTT.

As DNA, the CDR3 is TGTGCCAGCAGCGAGGATAACGGGTACGAGCAGTACTTC. This codes for CASSEDNGYEQYF. The V gene is TRBV9, the J gene TRBJ2-7; D unresolved. The CDR3 is 13 residues long. Trimming shortened V by 3 bases and J by 4 bases, and 11 bases separated the two germline ends. Germline CDR1 reads SGDLS; CDR2 reads YYNGEE.

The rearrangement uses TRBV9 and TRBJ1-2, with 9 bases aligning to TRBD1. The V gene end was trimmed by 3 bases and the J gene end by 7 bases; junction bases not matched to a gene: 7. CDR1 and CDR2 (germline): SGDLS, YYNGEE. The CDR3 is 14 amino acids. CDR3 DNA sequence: TGTGCCAGCAGCGCCCAACAGGGGGCTAGTGGCTACACCTTC. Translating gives CASSAQQGASGYTF.

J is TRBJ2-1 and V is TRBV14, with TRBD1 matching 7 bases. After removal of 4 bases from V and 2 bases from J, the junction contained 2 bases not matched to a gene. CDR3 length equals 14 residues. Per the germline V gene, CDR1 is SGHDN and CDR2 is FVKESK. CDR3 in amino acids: CASSRQGPYNEQFF. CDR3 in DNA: TGTGCCAGCAGCCGACAGGGCCCCTACAATGAGCAGTTCTTC.

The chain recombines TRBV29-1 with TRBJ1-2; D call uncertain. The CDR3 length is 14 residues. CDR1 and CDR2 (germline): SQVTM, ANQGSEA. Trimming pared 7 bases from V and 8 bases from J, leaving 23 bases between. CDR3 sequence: CSARFYGPARGYTF. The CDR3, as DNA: TGCAGCGCCCGCTTTTATGGCCCCGCTCGCGGCTACACCTTC.

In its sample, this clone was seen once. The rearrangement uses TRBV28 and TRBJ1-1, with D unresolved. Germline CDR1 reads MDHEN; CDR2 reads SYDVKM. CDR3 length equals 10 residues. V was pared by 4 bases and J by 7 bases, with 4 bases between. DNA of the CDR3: TGTGCCAGCAGTTCTTTTGAAGCTTTCTTT. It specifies CASSSFEAFF.

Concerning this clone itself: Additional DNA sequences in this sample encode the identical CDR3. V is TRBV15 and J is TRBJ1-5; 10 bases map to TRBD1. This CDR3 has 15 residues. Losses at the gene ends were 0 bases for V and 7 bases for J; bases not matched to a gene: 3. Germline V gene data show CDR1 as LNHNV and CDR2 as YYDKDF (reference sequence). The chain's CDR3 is CATSREGQGRQPQHF. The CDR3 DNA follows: TGTGCCACCAGCAGAGAGGGACAGGGGCGGCAGCCCCAGCATTTT.

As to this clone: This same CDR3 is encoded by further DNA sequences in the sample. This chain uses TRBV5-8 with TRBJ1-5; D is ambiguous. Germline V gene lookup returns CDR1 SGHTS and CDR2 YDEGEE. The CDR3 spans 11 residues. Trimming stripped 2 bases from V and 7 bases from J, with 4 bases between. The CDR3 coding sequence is TGTGCCAGCAGCTTTGGGCAGCCCCAGCATTTT. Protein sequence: CASSFGQPQHF.

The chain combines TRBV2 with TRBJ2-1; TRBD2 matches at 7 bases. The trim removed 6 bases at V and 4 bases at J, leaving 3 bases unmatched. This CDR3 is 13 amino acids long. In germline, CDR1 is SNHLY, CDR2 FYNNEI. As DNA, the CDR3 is TGTGCCAGCAGGACCGGGGGGTACAATGAGCAGTTCTTC. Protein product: CASRTGGYNEQFF.

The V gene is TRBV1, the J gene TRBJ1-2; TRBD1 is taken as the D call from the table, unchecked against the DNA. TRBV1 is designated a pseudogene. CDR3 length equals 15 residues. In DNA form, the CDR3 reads TGCACCAGCGCTATCAGGGTTACGGACAACTATGGCTACACCTTC. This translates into CTSAIRVTDNYGYTF.